The sequence of this TCR beta chain was determined in a study of T cell repertoires in cytomegalovirus infection. Across the whole study: Matching HLA type, along with CMV infection, was indicated by public TCR beta signatures.

TCRdb fed the reads into MiXCR, producing one record per CDR3 protein. The table records around 210,000 distinct CDR3 sequences, 6% to 8% of them present only once. General study findings and limits: Cumulated frequencies of public TCR beta families served to identify carriers of CMV plus the relevant HLA.

This clonotype has ten or more counts. Its target is not known. V shed 0 bases, J shed 2 bases, and the junction held 5 bases outside the gene matches. From germline, CDR1 is MGHRA and CDR2 YSYEKL. The CDR3 is 17 amino acids. The sequenced sample consisted of PBMCs. This TCR came from a human donor in good health (CMV status not recorded). Some clones in this sample may be carry-over from other donors' samples. This chain connects TRBV4-1 to TRBJ2-1, with TRBD2 identical over 9 bases. CDR3 region: CASSQDPSGGTYNEQFF. DNA for the CDR3: TGCGCCAGCAGCCAAGATCCCAGCGGGGGGACCTACAATGAGCAGTTCTTC.